This TCR beta chain comes out of a study of blood T cell repertoires in COVID-19. Data came from immunoSEQ multiplex PCR; TCRdb stores just in-frame clones and leaves some out. The sample has approximately 350,000 clones, about nine tenths seen once. This TCR came from a woman between 50 and 59 years old with COVID-19, enrolled during active disease. Sequencing was done on a sample of peripheral blood.

This CDR3 reads CASSQVGGNTDTQYF. CDR3 DNA sequence: TGTGCCAGCAGCCAAGTTGGCGGGAACACAGATACGCAGTATTTT. V usage is TRBV4-2 and J usage is TRBJ2-3, with D possibly being TRBD2 (6 bases). CDR3 length equals 15 residues. Germline CDR1 and CDR2: LGHNA and YNFKEQ. V was pared by 1 base and J by 2 bases, with 10 bases between.